The 7 T cell receptor beta chains in this list originate from one sample, sequenced in a study of T-cell reconstitution after alpha-beta-depleted transplantation in children. For TCRbeta, the library was prepared with unique molecular identifiers. TCRdb itself ran the PCR reads through MiXCR, one entry per CDR3 protein. The profile shows hundreds of thousands of distinct CDR3 sequences, approximately 14% of them singletons. The source material was PBMCs, sampled before TCRalphabeta/CD19-depleted stem cell transplant. The origin of the receptors is a girl aged 2 to 9 with congenital amegakaryocytic thrombocytopenia, due to receive a stem cell transplant.

J is TRBJ2-7 and V is TRBV7-9; 10 positions match TRBD1. The CDR3 covers 15 residues. Germline CDR1 and CDR2: SEHNR and FQNEAQ (reference sequence). The trim removed 4 bases at V and 1 base at J, leaving 4 bases unmatched. The CDR3: CASSSGQGESYEQYF. The CDR3, as DNA: TGTGCCAGCAGCTCCGGACAGGGGGAATCCTACGAGCAGTACTTC.

The table lists this clonotype with many counts. The chain combines TRBV18 with TRBJ2-7; 10 bases agree with TRBD2. Trimming removed 8 bases from V and 4 bases from J; junction bases left unmatched: 11. CDR3 length equals 15 residues. The germline V gene has CDR1 KGHSH and CDR2 LQKENI. This CDR3 is CASSPPSGSSYEQYF. The CDR3 nucleotides read TGTGCCAGCAGCCCGCCTAGCGGGAGTTCTTACGAGCAGTACTTC.

The rearrangement uses TRBV7-9 and TRBJ2-1; possibly TRBD2 for D (6 bases). Trimming removed 1 base at V and 7 bases at J, with 11 bases between. This CDR3 comprises 14 residues. Germline assignment: CDR1 SEHNR and CDR2 FQNEAQ (reference sequence). CDR3 bases: TGTGCCAGCAGCTTAGTTCTAGCGCCAAATGAGCAGTTCTTC. It encodes CASSLVLAPNEQFF.

This clonotype was detected only a few times. J is TRBJ2-1 and V is TRBV5-1, with 13 bases fitting TRBD2. There are 18 residues in the CDR3. Germline V gene data show CDR1 as SGHRS and CDR2 as YFSETQ. Trimming cost V 4 bases and J 0 bases; bases outside gene matches: 7. Here the CDR3 reads CASSMGLAGRSSYNEQFF. Written as DNA, the CDR3 is TGCGCCAGCAGCATGGGACTAGCGGGGAGGAGCTCCTACAATGAGCAGTTCTTC.

This clonotype was seen more than once but under ten times. The chain recombines TRBV20-1 with TRBJ2-3, with 15 positions matching TRBD2. The CDR3 sequence is 18 residues long. Looked up from germline, CDR1 is DFQATT and CDR2 is SNEGSKA (reference sequence). Unmatched junction bases numbered 8, after V lost 0 bases and J lost 4 bases. The CDR3: CSARETGLAGGEADTQYF. CDR3 bases: TGCAGTGCTAGAGAAACTGGACTAGCGGGAGGGGAGGCAGATACGCAGTATTTT.

The V call is TRBV4-2, the J call TRBJ2-2; TRBD2 matches 8 bases. CDR1 LGHNA and CDR2 YNFKEQ come from the germline V gene. The V segment lost 5 bases and the J segment 0 bases; nucleotides outside the gene matches: 5. This CDR3 is 16 amino acids long. The CDR3 loop is CASSIRSGANTGELFF. In nucleotides, the CDR3 is TGTGCCAGCAGCATCCGTAGCGGGGCGAACACCGGGGAGCTGTTTTTT.

The J gene is TRBJ2-5, the V gene TRBV20-1; the match to TRBD1 covers 10 bases. This CDR3 has 14 amino acids. Trimming cost V 6 bases and J 5 bases; bases outside gene matches: 9. CDR1 DFQATT and CDR2 SNEGSKA come from the germline V gene (reference sequence). The CDR3 nucleotides are TGCAGTGCGACACCGGGACAGGGGAGGGAGACCCAGTACTTC. Its protein product is CSATPGQGRETQYF.